This T cell receptor (beta chain) appears in the sequencing data of a study of blood T cell repertoires in COVID-19. Study background: T cells, B-cell-depleted T cells, or PBMCs supplied cDNA or gDNA.

Germline assignment: CDR1 KGHSH and CDR2 LQKENI. The CDR3 is 15 residues long. V lost 3 bases and J lost 8; bases outside the gene matches: 10. Per the authors' pipeline: Cell counts per sample came from amplifying reference gene primers. Data came from immunoSEQ multiplex PCR; TCRdb stores just in-frame clones and leaves some out. V and J calls and clone size follow that table, whereas D and trimming were derived from the DNA. Here the sample spans hundreds of thousands of clones, about 87% being singletons. Each participant's cohort was designated according to participant-reported clinical history. Recovery meant two consecutive negative NP/OP PCR tests, professional clearance, or resolved symptoms.

The TCR comes from a woman in her fifties or sixties who had recovered from COVID-19. The chain has TRBV18 and TRBJ2-1; TRBD2 aligns across 7 bases. The sample was PBMCs or T cells enriched from blood (not recorded which). The CDR3 bases are TGTGCCAGCTCACCCGGACTAGGAATTGGTGATGAGCAGTTCTTC. This translates into CASSPGLGIGDEQFF.